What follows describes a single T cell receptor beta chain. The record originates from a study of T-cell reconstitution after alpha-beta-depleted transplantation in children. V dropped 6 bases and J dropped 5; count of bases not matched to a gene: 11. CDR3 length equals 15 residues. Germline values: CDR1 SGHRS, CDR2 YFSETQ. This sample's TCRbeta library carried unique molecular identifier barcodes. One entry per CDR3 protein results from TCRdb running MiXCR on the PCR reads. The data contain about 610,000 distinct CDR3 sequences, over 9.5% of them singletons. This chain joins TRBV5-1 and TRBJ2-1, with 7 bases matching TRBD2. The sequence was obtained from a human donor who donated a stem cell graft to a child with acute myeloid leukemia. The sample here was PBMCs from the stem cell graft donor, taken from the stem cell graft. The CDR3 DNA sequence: TGCGCCAGCACCCATGAGGGACTACCTGACAATGAGCAGTTCTTC. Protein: CASTHEGLPDNEQFF.